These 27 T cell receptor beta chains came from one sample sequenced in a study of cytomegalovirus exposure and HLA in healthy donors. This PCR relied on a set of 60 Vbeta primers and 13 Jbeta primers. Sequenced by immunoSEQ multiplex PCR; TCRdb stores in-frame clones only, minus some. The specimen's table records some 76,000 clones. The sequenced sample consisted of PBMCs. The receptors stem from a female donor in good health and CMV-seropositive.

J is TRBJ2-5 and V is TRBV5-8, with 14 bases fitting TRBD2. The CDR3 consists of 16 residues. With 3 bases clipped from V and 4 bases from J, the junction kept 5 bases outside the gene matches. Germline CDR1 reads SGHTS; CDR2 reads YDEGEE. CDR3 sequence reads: CASSWGTSGGPETQYF. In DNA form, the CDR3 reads TGTGCCAGCAGCTGGGGGACTAGCGGGGGCCCAGAGACCCAGTACTTC.

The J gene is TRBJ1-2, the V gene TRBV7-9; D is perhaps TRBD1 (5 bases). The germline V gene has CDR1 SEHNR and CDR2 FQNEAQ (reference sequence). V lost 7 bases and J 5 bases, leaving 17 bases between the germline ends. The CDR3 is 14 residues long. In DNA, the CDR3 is TGTGCCAGCACCCGAGGGCCGGGGGGGTATGGCTACACCTTC. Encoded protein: CASTRGPGGYGYTF.

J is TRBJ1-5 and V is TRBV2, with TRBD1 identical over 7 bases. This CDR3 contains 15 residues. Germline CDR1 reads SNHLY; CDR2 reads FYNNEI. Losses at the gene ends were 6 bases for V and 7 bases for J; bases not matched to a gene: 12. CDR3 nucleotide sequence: TGTGCCAGCAGCCAGGACAGGCTCCTATACCAGCCCCAGCATTTT. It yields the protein CASSQDRLLYQPQHF.

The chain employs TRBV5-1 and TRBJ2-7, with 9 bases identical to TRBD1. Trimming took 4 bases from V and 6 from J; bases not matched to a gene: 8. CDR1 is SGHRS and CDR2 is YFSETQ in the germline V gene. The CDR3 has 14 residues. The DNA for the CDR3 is TGCGCCAGCAGCCTCGGACAGGGGACAAGCGAGCAGTACTTC. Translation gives CASSLGQGTSEQYF.

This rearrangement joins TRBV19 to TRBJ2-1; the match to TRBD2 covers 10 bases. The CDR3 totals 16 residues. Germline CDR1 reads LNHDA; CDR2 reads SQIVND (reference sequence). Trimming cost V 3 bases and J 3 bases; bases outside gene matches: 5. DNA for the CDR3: TGTGCCAGTAGTATTGGAGGGACTAGCGTCTACAATGAGCAGTTCTTC. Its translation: CASSIGGTSVYNEQFF.

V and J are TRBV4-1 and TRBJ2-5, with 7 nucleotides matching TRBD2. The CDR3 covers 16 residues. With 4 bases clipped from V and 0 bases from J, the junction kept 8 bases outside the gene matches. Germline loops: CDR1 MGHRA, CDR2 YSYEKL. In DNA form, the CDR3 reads TGCGCCAGCAGCCCAGGGCCCAGCGGGAACCAAGAGACCCAGTACTTC. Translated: CASSPGPSGNQETQYF.

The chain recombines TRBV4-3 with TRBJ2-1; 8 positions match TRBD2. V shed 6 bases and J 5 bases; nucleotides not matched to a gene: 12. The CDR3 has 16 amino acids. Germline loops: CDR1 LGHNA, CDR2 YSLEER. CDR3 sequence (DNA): TGCGCCAGCAGTCGTAGGACTAGCTTGGGACACAATGAGCAGTTCTTC. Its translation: CASSRRTSLGHNEQFF.

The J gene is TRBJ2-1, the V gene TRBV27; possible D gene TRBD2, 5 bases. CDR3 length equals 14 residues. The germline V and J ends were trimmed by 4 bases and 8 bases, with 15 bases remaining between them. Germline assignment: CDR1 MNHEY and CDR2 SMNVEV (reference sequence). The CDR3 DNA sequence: TGTGCCAGCAGTTACTCGAAGGCGGGCCATGAGCAGTTCTTC. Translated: CASSYSKAGHEQFF.

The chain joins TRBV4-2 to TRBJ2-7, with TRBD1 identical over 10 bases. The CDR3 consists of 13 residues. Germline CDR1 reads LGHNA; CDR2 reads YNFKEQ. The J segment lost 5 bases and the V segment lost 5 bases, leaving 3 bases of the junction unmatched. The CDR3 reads CASSWDRGDEQYF. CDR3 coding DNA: TGTGCCAGCAGCTGGGACAGGGGCGACGAGCAGTACTTC.

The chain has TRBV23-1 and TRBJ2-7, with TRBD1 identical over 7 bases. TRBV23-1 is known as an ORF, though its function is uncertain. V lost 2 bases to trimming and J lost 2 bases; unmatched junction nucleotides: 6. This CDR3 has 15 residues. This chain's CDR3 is CASSQTDREPYEQYF. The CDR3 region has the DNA TGCGCCAGCAGTCAAACCGACAGGGAACCCTACGAGCAGTACTTC.

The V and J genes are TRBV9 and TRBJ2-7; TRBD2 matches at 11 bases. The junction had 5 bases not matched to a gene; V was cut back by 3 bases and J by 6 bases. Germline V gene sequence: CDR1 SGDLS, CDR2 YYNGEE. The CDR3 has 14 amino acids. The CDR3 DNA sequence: TGTGCCAGCAGCGCGCTAGCGGGAGGAGGCGAGCAGTACTTC. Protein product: CASSALAGGGEQYF.

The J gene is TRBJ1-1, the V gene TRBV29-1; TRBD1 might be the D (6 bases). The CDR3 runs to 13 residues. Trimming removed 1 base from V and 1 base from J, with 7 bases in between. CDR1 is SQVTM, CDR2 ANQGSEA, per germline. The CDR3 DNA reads TGCAGCGTTGAAGGGACAGAGAACACTGAAGCTTTCTTT. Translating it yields CSVEGTENTEAFF.

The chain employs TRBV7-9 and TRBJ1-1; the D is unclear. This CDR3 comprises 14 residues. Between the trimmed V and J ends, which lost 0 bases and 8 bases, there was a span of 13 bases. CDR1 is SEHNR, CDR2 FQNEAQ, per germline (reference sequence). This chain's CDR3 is CASSLAQWEAEAFF. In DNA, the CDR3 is TGTGCCAGCAGCTTAGCGCAATGGGAGGCGGAAGCTTTCTTT.

The CDR3 loop reads CASSQDHEGATHQPQHF. In DNA form, the CDR3 reads TGTGCCAGCAGCCAAGATCACGAGGGGGCGACCCATCAGCCCCAGCATTTT. The chain employs TRBV4-2 and TRBJ1-5, with 7 bases that match TRBD1. J was trimmed by 5 bases and V by 0 bases; bases with no gene match: 10. Germline V gene lookup returns CDR1 LGHNA and CDR2 YNFKEQ. This CDR3 is built from 17 residues.

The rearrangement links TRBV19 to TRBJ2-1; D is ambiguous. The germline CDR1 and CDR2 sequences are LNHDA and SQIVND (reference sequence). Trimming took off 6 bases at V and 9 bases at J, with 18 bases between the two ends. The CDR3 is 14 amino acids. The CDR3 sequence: CASSLPEESGEQFF. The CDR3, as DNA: TGTGCCAGTAGCCTCCCTGAGGAGAGTGGTGAGCAGTTCTTC. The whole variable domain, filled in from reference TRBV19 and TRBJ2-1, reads DGGITQSPKYLFRKEGQNVTLSCEQNLNHDAMYWYRQDPGQGLRLIYYSQIVNDFQKGDIAEGYSVSREKKESFPLTVTSAQKNPTAFYLCASSLPEESGEQFFGPGTRLTVL.

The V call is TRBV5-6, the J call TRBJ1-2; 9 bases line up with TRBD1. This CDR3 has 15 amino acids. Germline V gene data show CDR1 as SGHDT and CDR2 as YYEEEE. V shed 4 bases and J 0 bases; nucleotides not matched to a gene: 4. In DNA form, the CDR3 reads TGTGCCAGCAGCGCTACAGGGGGCTCTAACTATGGCTACACCTTC. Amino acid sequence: CASSATGGSNYGYTF.

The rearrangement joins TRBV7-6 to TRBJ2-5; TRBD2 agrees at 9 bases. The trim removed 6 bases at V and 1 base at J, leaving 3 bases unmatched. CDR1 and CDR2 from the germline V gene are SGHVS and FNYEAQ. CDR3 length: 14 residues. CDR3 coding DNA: TGTGCCAGCAGGCCTAGCGGGGCCCAAGAGACCCAGTACTTC. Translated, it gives CASRPSGAQETQYF.

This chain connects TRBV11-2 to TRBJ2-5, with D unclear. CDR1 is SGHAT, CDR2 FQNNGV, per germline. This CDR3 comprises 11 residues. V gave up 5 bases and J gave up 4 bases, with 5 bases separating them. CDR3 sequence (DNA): TGTGCCAGCAGCCTGTCAGAGACCCAGTACTTC. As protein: CASSLSETQYF.

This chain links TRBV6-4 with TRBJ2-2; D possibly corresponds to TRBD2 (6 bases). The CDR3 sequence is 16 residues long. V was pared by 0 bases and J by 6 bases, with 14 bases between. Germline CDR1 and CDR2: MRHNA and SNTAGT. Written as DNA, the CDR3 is TGTGCCAGCAGTGACTCAGGTCGGGAGACCGCCGGGGAGCTGTTTTTT. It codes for CASSDSGRETAGELFF.

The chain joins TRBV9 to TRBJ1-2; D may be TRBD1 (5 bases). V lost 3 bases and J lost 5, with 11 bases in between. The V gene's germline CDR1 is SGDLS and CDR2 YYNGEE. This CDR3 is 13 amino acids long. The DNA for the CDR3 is TGTGCCAGCAGCGCGGACACGAAGTATGGCTACACCTTC. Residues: CASSADTKYGYTF.

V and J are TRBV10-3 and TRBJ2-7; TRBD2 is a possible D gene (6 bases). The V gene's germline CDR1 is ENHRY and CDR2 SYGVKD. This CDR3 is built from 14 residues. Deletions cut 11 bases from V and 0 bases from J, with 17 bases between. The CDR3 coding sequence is TGTGCCTCAAGGGGACTTGGTCCCTCCTACGAGCAGTACTTC. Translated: CASRGLGPSYEQYF.

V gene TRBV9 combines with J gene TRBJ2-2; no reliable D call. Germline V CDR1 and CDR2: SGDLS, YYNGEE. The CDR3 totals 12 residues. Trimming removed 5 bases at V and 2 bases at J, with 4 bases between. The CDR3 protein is CASSKNTGELFF. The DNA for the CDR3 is TGTGCCAGCAGTAAAAACACCGGGGAGCTGTTTTTT.

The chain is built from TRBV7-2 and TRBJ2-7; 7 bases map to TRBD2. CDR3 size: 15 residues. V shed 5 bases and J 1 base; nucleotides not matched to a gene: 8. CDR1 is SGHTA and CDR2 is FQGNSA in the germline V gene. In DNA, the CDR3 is TGTGCCAGCAGCCTTTTAGCGGGTAAATCCTACGAGCAGTACTTC. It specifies CASSLLAGKSYEQYF.

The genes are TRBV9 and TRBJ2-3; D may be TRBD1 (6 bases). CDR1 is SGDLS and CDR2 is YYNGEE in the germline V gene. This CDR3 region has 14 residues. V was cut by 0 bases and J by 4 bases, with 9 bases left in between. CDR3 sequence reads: CASSVEQGSDTQYF. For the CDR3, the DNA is TGTGCCAGCAGCGTAGAACAGGGTTCAGATACGCAGTATTTT. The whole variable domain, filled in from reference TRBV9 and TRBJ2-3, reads DSGVTQTPKHLITATGQRVTLRCSPRSGDLSVYWYQQSLDQGLQFLIQYYNGEERAKGNILERFSAQQFPDLHSELNLSSLELGDSALYFCASSVEQGSDTQYFGPGTRLTVL.

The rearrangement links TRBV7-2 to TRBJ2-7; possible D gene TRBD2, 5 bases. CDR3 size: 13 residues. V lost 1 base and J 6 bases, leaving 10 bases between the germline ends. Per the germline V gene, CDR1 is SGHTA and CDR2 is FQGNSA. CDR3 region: CASSLESSLEQYF. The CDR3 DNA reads TGTGCCAGCAGCTTAGAGTCTAGCCTCGAGCAGTACTTC.

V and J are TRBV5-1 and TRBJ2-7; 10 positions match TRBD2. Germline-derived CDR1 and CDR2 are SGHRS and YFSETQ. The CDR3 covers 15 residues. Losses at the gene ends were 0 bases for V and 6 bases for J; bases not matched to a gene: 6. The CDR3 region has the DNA TGCGCCAGCAGCTTGGATACTAGCGGGATAAGCGAGCAGTACTTC. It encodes CASSLDTSGISEQYF. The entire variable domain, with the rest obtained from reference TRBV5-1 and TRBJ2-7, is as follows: KAGVTQTPRYLIKTRGQQVTLSCSPISGHRSVSWYQQTPGQGLQFLFEYFSETQRNKGNFPGRFSGRQFSNSRSEMNVSTLELGDSALYLCASSLDTSGISEQYFGPGTRLTVT.

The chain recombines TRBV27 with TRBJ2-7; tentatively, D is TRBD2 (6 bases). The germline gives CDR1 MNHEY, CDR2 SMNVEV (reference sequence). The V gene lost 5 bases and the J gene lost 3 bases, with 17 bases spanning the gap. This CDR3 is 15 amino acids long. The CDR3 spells CASSPTGGLSYEQYF. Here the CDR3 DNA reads TGTGCCAGCAGTCCTACCGGGGGTCTTAGCTACGAGCAGTACTTC.